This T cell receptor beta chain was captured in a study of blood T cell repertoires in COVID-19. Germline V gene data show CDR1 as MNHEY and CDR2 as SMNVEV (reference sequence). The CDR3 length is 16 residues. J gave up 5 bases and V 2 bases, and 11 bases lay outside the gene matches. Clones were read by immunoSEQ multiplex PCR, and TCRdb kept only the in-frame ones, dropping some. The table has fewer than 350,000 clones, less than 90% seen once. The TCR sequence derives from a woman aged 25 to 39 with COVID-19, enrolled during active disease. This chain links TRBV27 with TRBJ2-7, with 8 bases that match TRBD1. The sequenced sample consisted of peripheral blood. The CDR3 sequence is CASSLAVGTGPNEQYF. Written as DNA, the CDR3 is TGTGCCAGCAGTTTAGCGGTCGGGACAGGCCCGAACGAGCAGTACTTC.